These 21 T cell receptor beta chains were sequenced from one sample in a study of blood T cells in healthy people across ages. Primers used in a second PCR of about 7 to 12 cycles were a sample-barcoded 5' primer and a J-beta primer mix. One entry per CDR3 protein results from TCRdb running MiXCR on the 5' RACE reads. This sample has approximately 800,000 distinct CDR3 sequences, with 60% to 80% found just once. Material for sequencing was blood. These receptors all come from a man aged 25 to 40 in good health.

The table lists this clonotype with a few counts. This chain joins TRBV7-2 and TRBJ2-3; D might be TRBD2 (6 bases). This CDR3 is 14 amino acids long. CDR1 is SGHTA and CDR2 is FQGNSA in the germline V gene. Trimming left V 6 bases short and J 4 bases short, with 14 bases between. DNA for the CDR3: TGTGCCAGCAGTCTCGACGGGACTTCAGATACGCAGTATTTT. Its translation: CASSLDGTSDTQYF.

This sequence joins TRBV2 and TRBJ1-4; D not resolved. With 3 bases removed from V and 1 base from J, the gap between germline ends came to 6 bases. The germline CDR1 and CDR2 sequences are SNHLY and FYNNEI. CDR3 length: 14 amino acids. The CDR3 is CASSDGGTNEKLFF. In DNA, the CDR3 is TGTGCCAGCAGTGACGGCGGAACTAATGAAAAACTGTTTTTT. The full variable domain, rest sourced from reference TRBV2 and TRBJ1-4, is EPEVTQTPSHQVTQMGQEVILRCVPISNHLYFYWYRQILGQKVEFLVSFYNNEISEKSEIFDDQFSVERPDGSNFTLKIRSTKLEDSAMYFCASSDGGTNEKLFFGSGTQLSVL.

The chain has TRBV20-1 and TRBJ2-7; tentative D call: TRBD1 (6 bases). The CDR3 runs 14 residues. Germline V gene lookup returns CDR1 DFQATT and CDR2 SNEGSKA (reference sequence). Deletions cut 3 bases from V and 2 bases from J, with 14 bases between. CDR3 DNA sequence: TGCAGTGCTAGTGAACAACAGGGCACCTACGAGCAGTACTTC. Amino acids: CSASEQQGTYEQYF.

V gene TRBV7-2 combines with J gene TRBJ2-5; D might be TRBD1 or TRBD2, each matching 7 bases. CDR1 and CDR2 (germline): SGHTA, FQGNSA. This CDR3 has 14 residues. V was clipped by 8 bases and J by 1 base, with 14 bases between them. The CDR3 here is CASWGGGAQETQYF. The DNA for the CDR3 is TGTGCCAGCTGGGGAGGGGGCGCCCAAGAGACCCAGTACTTC.

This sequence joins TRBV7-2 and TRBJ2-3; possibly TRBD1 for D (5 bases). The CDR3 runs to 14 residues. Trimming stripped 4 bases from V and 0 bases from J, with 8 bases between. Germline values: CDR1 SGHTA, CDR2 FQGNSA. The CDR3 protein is CASSWGSSTDTQYF. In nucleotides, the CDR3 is TGTGCCAGCAGCTGGGGCTCTAGCACAGATACGCAGTATTTT.

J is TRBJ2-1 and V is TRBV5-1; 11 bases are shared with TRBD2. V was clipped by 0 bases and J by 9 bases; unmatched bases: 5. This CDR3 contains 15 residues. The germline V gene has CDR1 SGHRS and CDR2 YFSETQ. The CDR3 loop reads CASSLAASGGTEQFF. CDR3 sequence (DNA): TGCGCCAGCAGCTTGGCGGCTAGCGGGGGGACTGAGCAGTTCTTC.

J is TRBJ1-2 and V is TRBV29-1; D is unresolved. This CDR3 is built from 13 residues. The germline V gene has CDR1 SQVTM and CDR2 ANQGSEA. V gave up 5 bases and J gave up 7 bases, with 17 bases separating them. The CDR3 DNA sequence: TGCAGCGTTCCCCATATATCGAACCGTGGCTACACCTTC. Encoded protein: CSVPHISNRGYTF.

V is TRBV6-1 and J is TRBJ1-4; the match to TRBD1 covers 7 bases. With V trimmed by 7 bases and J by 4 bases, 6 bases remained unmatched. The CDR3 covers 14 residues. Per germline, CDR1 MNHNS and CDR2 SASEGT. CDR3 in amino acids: CASIEDRLNEKLFF. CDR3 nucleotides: TGTGCCAGCATAGAGGACAGGCTTAATGAAAAACTGTTTTTT.

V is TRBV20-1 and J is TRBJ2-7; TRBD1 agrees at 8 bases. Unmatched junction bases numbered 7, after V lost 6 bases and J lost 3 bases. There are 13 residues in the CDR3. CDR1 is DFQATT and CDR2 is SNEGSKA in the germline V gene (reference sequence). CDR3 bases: TGCAGTGCCGGAGCGGACAGGGTCTACGAGCAGTACTTC. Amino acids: CSAGADRVYEQYF.

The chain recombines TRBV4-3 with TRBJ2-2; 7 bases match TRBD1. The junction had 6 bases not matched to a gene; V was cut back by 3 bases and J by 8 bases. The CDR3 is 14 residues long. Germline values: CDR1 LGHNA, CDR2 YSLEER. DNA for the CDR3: TGCGCCAGCAGCCAGCCGACAGGGTTTGGGGAGCTGTTTTTT. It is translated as CASSQPTGFGELFF.

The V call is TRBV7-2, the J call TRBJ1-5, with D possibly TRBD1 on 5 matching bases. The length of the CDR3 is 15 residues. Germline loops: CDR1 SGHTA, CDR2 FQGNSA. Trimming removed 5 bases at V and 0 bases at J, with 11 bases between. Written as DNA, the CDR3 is TGTGCCAGCAGCCCCTACAGGAATAGCAATCAGCCCCAGCATTTT. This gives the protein CASSPYRNSNQPQHF.

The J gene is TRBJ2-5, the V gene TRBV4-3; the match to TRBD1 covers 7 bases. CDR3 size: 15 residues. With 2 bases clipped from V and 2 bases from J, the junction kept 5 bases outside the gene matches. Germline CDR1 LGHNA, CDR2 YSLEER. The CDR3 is CASSQYYRGQETQYF. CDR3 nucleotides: TGCGCCAGCAGCCAATATTACAGGGGTCAAGAGACCCAGTACTTC.

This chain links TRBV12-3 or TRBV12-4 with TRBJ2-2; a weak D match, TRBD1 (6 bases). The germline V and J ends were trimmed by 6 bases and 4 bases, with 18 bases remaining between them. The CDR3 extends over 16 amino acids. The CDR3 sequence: CASRTPRTDSTGELFF. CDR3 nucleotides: TGTGCCAGCAGAACACCCAGGACAGACTCCACCGGGGAGCTGTTTTTT.

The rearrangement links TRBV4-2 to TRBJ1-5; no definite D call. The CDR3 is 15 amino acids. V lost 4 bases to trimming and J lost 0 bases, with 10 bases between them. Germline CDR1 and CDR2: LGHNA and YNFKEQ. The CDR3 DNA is TGTGCCAGCAGCCCCTTCGGCCCTAGCAATCAGCCCCAGCATTTT. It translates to CASSPFGPSNQPQHF.

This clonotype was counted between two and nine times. CDR3 protein: CASNPSEVGYNEQFF. In DNA form, the CDR3 reads TGTGCCAGCAACCCCAGTGAGGTGGGTTACAATGAGCAGTTCTTC. This chain uses TRBV6-2 or TRBV6-3 with TRBJ2-1; D is ambiguous. The CDR3 totals 15 residues. The V gene's germline CDR1 is MNHEY and CDR2 SVGEGT. Deletions cut 7 bases from V and 4 bases from J, with 17 bases between.

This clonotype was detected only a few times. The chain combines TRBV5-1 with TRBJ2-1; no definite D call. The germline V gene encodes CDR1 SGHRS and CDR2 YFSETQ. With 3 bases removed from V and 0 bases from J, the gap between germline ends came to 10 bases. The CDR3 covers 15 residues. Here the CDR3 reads CASSSLSNSYNEQFF. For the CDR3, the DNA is TGCGCCAGCAGCTCCCTTTCTAACTCCTACAATGAGCAGTTCTTC.

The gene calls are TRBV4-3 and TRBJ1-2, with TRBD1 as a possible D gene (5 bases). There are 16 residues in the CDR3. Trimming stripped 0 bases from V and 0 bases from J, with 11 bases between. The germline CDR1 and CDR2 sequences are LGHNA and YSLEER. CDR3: CASSQDLGTPNYGYTF. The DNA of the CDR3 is TGCGCCAGCAGCCAAGATCTGGGGACGCCTAACTATGGCTACACCTTC.

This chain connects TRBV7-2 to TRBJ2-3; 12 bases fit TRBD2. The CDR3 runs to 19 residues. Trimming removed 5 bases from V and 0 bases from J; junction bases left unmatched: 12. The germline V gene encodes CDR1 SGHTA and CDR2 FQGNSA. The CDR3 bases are TGTGCCAGCAGCCTATTAGGACTAGCGGGGTCCACTAGCACAGATACGCAGTATTTT. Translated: CASSLLGLAGSTSTDTQYF.

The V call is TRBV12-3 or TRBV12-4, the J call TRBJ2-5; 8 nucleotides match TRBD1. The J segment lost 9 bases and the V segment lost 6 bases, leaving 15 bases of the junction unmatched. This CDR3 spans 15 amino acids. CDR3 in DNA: TGTGCCAGCAGACCCCCGGGACAGGTGACCGGGGCCCAGTACTTC. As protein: CASRPPGQVTGAQYF.

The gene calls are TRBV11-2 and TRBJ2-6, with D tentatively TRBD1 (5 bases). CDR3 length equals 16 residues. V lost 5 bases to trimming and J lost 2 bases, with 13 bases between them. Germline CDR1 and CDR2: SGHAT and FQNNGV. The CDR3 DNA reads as TGTGCCAGCAGCCCGCTGCCAGGGACTGGGGCCAACGTCCTGACTTTC. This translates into CASSPLPGTGANVLTF.

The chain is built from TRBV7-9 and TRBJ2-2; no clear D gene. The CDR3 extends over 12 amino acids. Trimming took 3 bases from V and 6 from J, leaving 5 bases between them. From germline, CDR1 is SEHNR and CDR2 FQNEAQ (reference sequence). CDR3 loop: CASSFTAGELFF. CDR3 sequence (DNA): TGTGCCAGCAGCTTTACGGCCGGGGAGCTGTTTTTT.